Each of the 3 T cell receptor beta chains below was sequenced from the same sample in a study of early T cells in non-severe SARS-CoV-2 infection. TCRdb used MiXCR to reprocess the 5' RACE reads, holding one entry per CDR3 protein. The table shows tens of thousands of distinct CDR3 sequences, with 9.5% to 13% occurring only once. The sequencing used whole blood, collected at baseline. The receptors derive from an adult who was a healthcare worker with PCR-confirmed SARS-CoV-2 infection or an uninfected control (not recorded which).

This clonotype was observed a handful of times. The chain is built from TRBV2 and TRBJ2-7; tentatively, D is TRBD1 (6 bases). The CDR3 extends over 13 amino acids. V was clipped by 10 bases and J by 0 bases, with 13 bases between them. From germline, CDR1 is SNHLY and CDR2 FYNNEI. CDR3 DNA: TGTGCCATTCAAGGGGACATCTCCTACGAGCAGTACTTC. Its protein product is CAIQGDISYEQYF.

This chain connects TRBV5-6 to TRBJ1-6; possibly TRBD1 for D (5 bases). CDR3 length equals 15 residues. Between the trimmed V and J ends, which lost 3 bases and 4 bases, there was a span of 11 bases. CDR1 SGHDT and CDR2 YYEEEE come from the germline V gene. The CDR3 DNA reads TGTGCCAGCAGCTCGCAGGGCAGATATAATTCACCCCTCCACTTT. Amino acid sequence: CASSSQGRYNSPLHF.

In this sample, this clonotype turned up a few times. The genes are TRBV2 and TRBJ2-1; TRBD1 is a possible D gene (5 bases). V lost 3 bases and J lost 1, with 7 bases in between. Germline CDR1 SNHLY, CDR2 FYNNEI. This CDR3 is 14 amino acids long. This CDR3 is CASSDWTSYNEQFF. The CDR3, as DNA: TGTGCCAGCAGTGACTGGACATCCTACAATGAGCAGTTCTTC.